The clone carrying this T cell receptor (beta chain) was recorded once. The data were taken from a study of control samples from healthy donors and cancer patients. The CDR3 is made up of 14 amino acids. The V and J ends lost 5 bases and 1 base respectively, with 9 bases between them. CDR1 and CDR2 (germline): LNHDA, SQIVND (reference sequence). Produced via immunoSEQ multiplex PCR; TCRdb's table is partial and in-frame only. The sample shows fewer than 200,000 clones, about 94% of them seen only once. The sequencing sample was made of blood. This clonotype was obtained from a woman aged 55-69 years in good health. J is TRBJ1-5 and V is TRBV19; D is ambiguous. The CDR3 coding sequence is TGTGCCAGTAGTCTGGGTTGGAGCAATCAGCCCCAGCATTTT. Translation gives CASSLGWSNQPQHF.